These T cell receptor beta chains were read from a single sample in a study of shared clonotypes between healthy human individuals. The protocol was immunoSEQ multiplex PCR, while the TCRdb copy is restricted to in-frame clones and leaves out a portion. The repertoire holds fewer than 550,000 clones, with approximately 79% as singletons. What was sequenced was PBMCs. Every receptor here comes from a woman in her thirties or forties in good health. Some clones in this sample may be carry-over from other donors' samples. Each CDR3 is given with its conserved first and last residue. A D gene is named only where the DNA matches it firmly. Rows give clone size only sometimes, using once, few, many, or a class for an expanded clone.

clone_size	d_call	v_call	j_call	cdr3_aa	cdr3_nt
-	-	TRBV28	TRBJ2-7	CASSFEGWQYF	TGTGCCAGCAGTTTTGAGGGCTGGCAGTACTTC
-	-	TRBV28	TRBJ1-1	CASSPTSEAFF	TGTGCCAGCAGTCCTACGTCTGAAGCTTTCTTT
-	-	TRBV5-1	TRBJ1-5	CASSVGVADNGQPQHF	TGCGCCAGCAGCGTGGGGGTGGCCGACAATGGTCAGCCCCAGCATTTT
few	-	TRBV9	TRBJ1-4	CASTGTNEKLFF	TGTGCCAGCACCGGCACTAATGAAAAACTGTTTTTT
-	TRBD1	TRBV29-1	TRBJ1-2	CSVDQGDYGYTF	TGCAGCGTTGACCAGGGGGACTATGGCTACACCTTC
many	-	TRBV30	TRBJ2-7	CAWSVLRGSYEQYF	TGTGCCTGGAGTGTACTCAGGGGCTCCTACGAGCAGTACTTC
few	-	TRBV5-8	TRBJ1-4	CASSLNRVANEKLFF	TGTGCCAGCAGCTTGAATCGGGTGGCTAATGAAAAACTGTTTTTT
-	-	TRBV4-2	TRBJ2-5	CASSSLDQETQYF	TGTGCCAGCAGCTCCCTGGACCAAGAGACCCAGTACTTC
-	TRBD1	TRBV2	TRBJ1-5	CASSEAPGQRQPQHF	TGTGCCAGCAGTGAAGCGCCGGGACAGAGACAGCCCCAGCATTTT
-	-	TRBV18	TRBJ2-7	CASSHGQKTYEQYF	TGTGCCAGCTCACACGGACAAAAAACCTACGAGCAGTACTTC
-	-	TRBV7-8	TRBJ1-4	CASSLMGKGATNEKLFF	TGTGCCAGCAGCCTAATGGGAAAGGGGGCAACTAATGAAAAACTGTTTTTT
-	TRBD1	TRBV7-2	TRBJ2-5	CASSRDRGAETQYF	TGTGCCAGCAGTCGTGACAGGGGGGCAGAGACCCAGTACTTC
few	-	TRBV30	TRBJ1-1	CAWSVRRVLVNTEAFF	TGTGCCTGGAGTGTACGTCGGGTGTTGGTGAACACTGAAGCTTTCTTT
-	TRBD1	TRBV10-3	TRBJ2-2	CAISRVGTGANTGELFF	TGTGCCATCAGTAGGGTAGGGACAGGGGCGAACACCGGGGAGCTGTTTTTT
-	-	TRBV4-1	TRBJ1-2	CASSQQKDNYGYTF	TGCGCCAGCAGCCAGCAAAAAGACAACTATGGCTACACCTTC
-	TRBD2	TRBV29-1	TRBJ2-7	CSVGLAYSYEQYF	TGCAGCGTAGGACTAGCCTACTCCTACGAGCAGTACTTC
-	TRBD1	TRBV15	TRBJ1-2	CATTPKDRTYGYTF	TGTGCCACCACTCCCAAGGACAGGACCTATGGCTACACCTTC
-	TRBD2	TRBV5-1	TRBJ2-1	CASSLLATSGRGEQFF	TGCGCCAGCAGCTTGTTGGCGACTAGCGGGAGGGGTGAGCAGTTCTTC
-	TRBD1	TRBV19	TRBJ2-2	CASSLILTGVNTGELFF	TGTGCCAGTAGTCTCATATTAACAGGGGTGAACACCGGGGAGCTGTTTTTT
-	-	TRBV7-2	TRBJ2-7	CASSNPGPSGAYEQYF	TGTGCCAGCAGCAATCCGGGGCCCTCAGGAGCCTACGAGCAGTACTTC
-	-	TRBV7-2	TRBJ2-3	CASSWDWNTDTQYF	TGTGCCAGCAGCTGGGACTGGAACACAGATACGCAGTATTTT
-	-	TRBV2	TRBJ2-7	CASSLKETSYEQYF	TGTGCCAGCAGTCTAAAGGAGACTTCCTACGAGCAGTACTTC
few	-	TRBV19	TRBJ1-1	CASSIGGGGTEAFF	TGTGCCAGTAGTATTGGGGGGGGAGGGACTGAAGCTTTCTTT
-	TRBD2	TRBV5-4	TRBJ2-1	CASSFSTSGYNEQFF	TGTGCCAGCAGCTTCTCGACTAGCGGCTACAATGAGCAGTTCTTC
few	TRBD1	TRBV28	TRBJ1-2	CASSEGQSAFYGYTF	TGTGCCAGCAGCGAGGGACAGTCAGCCTTCTATGGCTACACCTTC
-	-	TRBV30	TRBJ2-2	CAWSVYEGVRTGELFF	TGTGCCTGGAGTGTATACGAAGGAGTTCGCACCGGGGAGCTGTTTTTT
few	TRBD1	TRBV29-1	TRBJ1-5	CSVRQGANQPQHF	TGCAGCGTACGACAGGGGGCCAATCAGCCCCAGCATTTT
-	-	TRBV19	TRBJ2-7	CASSIRSLNSYEQYF	TGTGCCAGTAGTATAAGGTCCCTTAACTCCTACGAGCAGTACTTC
-	-	TRBV4-3	TRBJ1-5	CASSQVDGVQPQHF	TGCGCCAGCAGCCAAGTCGATGGGGTTCAGCCCCAGCATTTT
-	-	TRBV5-1	TRBJ2-5	CASESGQQETQYF	TGCGCCAGCGAGAGCGGACAGCAAGAGACCCAGTACTTC
-	-	TRBV9	TRBJ2-7	CASSDHSTDIPYEQYF	TGTGCCAGCAGTGACCACTCGACCGACATTCCCTACGAGCAGTACTTC
once	TRBD2	TRBV19	TRBJ2-3	CASSPRTSGVPDTQYF	TGTGCCAGTAGTCCTAGGACTAGCGGGGTCCCAGATACGCAGTATTTT
-	-	TRBV10-3	TRBJ2-5	CATASHTAWETQYF	TGTGCCACCGCCTCGCATACCGCCTGGGAGACCCAGTACTTC
-	-	TRBV2	TRBJ1-2	CASTLSGLGYGYTF	TGTGCCAGCACCCTGTCGGGGCTCGGGTATGGCTACACCTTC
-	-	TRBV9	TRBJ2-3	CASSLRGDTQYF	TGTGCCAGCAGCTTGAGGGGGGATACGCAGTATTTT
-	-	TRBV9	TRBJ2-3	CASSPRKHGTYNTQYF	TGTGCCAGCAGCCCCCGGAAACATGGGACATATAATACGCAGTATTTT
-	TRBD1	TRBV9	TRBJ1-2	CASSYTGDSYGYTF	TGTGCCAGCAGCTATACCGGGGACAGCTATGGCTACACCTTC
-	TRBD1	TRBV7-9	TRBJ1-2	CASSPTQGEDYGYTF	TGTGCCAGCAGCCCAACCCAGGGGGAGGACTATGGCTACACCTTC
few	-	TRBV10-3	TRBJ2-7	CAISEAYEQYF	TGTGCCATCAGTGAAGCCTACGAGCAGTACTTC
-	-	TRBV15	TRBJ1-3	CATSPIRGANTIYF	TGTGCCACCAGCCCAATCAGGGGTGCAAACACCATATATTTT
-	-	TRBV19	TRBJ2-7	CASSIDRAYTYEQYF	TGTGCCAGTAGTATAGATCGGGCTTATACCTACGAGCAGTACTTC
-	-	TRBV7-2	TRBJ1-4	CASSLGGGKLFF	TGTGCCAGCAGCTTAGGGGGCGGGAAACTGTTTTTT